Presented here are 14 T cell receptor beta chains from one specimen sequenced in a study of blood T cells in healthy people across ages. A second PCR, run for roughly 7 to 11 cycles, used a sample-barcoded 5' primer plus a J-beta primer mix. In TCRdb, the 5' RACE reads were re-called with MiXCR into one record per CDR3 protein. The data contain over 950,000 distinct CDR3 sequences, just over 50% of them singletons. Sequencing was performed on blood. All receptors come from a woman aged 55-70 years in good health.

This clonotype was counted a single time. The CDR3 loop is CASSPRAASGTGELFF. Written as DNA, the CDR3 is TGTGCCAGCAGCCCCAGAGCGGCCTCGGGCACCGGGGAGCTGTTTTTT. This sequence joins TRBV7-2 and TRBJ2-2; TRBD2 might be the D (5 bases). Trimming took off 5 bases at V and 4 bases at J, with 17 bases between the two ends. The CDR3 contains 16 residues. Germline V CDR1 and CDR2: SGHTA, FQGNSA. Drawing the rest from reference TRBV7-2 and TRBJ2-2, the complete variable domain is GAGVSQSPSNKVTEKGKDVELRCDPISGHTALYWYRQSLGQGLEFLIYFQGNSAPDKSGLPSDRFSAERTGGSVSTLTIQRTQQEDSAVYLCASSPRAASGTGELFFGEGSRLTVL.

This chain uses TRBV3-1 with TRBJ2-5; no definite D call. This CDR3 comprises 12 residues. Trimming took off 3 bases at V and 5 bases at J, with 7 bases between the two ends. The germline gives CDR1 LGHDT, CDR2 YNNKEL (reference sequence). CDR3 in amino acids: CASSQEIETQYF. In nucleotides, the CDR3 is TGTGCCAGCAGCCAGGAGATTGAGACCCAGTACTTC.

This chain links TRBV29-1 with TRBJ1-1, with 9 bases identical to TRBD1. The germline gives CDR1 SQVTM, CDR2 ANQGSEA. V gave up 7 bases and J gave up 1 base; unmatched junction bases: 4. The CDR3 length is 13 residues. CDR3 loop: CSGNRGRNTEAFF. CDR3 bases: TGCAGCGGGAACAGGGGGCGGAACACTGAAGCTTTCTTT.

The chain has TRBV7-9 and TRBJ2-7; 9 bases match TRBD1. Germline lookup yields CDR1 SEHNR and CDR2 FQNEAQ (reference sequence). The V gene end was trimmed by 7 bases and the J gene end by 2 bases; junction bases not matched to a gene: 9. The CDR3 is made up of 15 amino acids. The CDR3 is CASTTDRGDPYEQYF. Here the CDR3 DNA reads TGTGCCAGCACCACGGACAGGGGCGATCCCTACGAGCAGTACTTC.

This chain joins TRBV7-2 and TRBJ2-3; D is unresolved. CDR3 length: 14 residues. Germline V gives CDR1 SGHTA, CDR2 FQGNSA. Trimming stripped 2 bases from V and 0 bases from J, with 6 bases between. CDR3 region: CASSLPASTDTQYF. CDR3 DNA sequence: TGTGCCAGCAGCTTACCGGCTAGCACAGATACGCAGTATTTT.

The chain is built from TRBV14 and TRBJ1-6; no clear D. V lost 3 bases, J lost 8 bases, and 14 bases lay in between. The CDR3 is made up of 15 amino acids. Germline CDR1 is SGHDN and CDR2 is FVKESK. The CDR3 sequence: CASSQDPRWHSPLHF. CDR3 DNA sequence: TGTGCCAGCAGCCAGGATCCCCGTTGGCATTCACCCCTCCACTTT.

The rearrangement joins TRBV15 to TRBJ2-7; 10 bases fit TRBD1. The V segment lost 4 bases and the J segment 0 bases; nucleotides outside the gene matches: 12. The germline CDR1 and CDR2 sequences are LNHNV and YYDKDF (reference sequence). There are 18 residues in the CDR3. For the CDR3, the DNA is TGTGCCACCAGCACCTCCGGGACAGGGGACGGGAGCTCCTACGAGCAGTACTTC. This translates into CATSTSGTGDGSSYEQYF.

This clonotype occurred once. The V gene is TRBV25-1, the J gene TRBJ2-3; D ambiguous. This CDR3 has 18 amino acids. Trimming left V 6 bases short and J 3 bases short, with 25 bases between. In germline, CDR1 is MGHDK, CDR2 SYGVNS. The CDR3 spells CASSLSPEAAMGTDTQYF. In nucleotides, the CDR3 is TGTGCCAGCAGCCTCAGTCCTGAGGCCGCTATGGGGACAGATACGCAGTATTTT.

V is TRBV28 and J is TRBJ2-5; D is perhaps TRBD1 (7 bases). The germline CDR1 and CDR2 sequences are MDHEN and SYDVKM. The CDR3 runs to 13 residues. The ends were cut back, 7 bases at V and 11 bases at J, with 20 bases in the middle. As DNA, the CDR3 is TGTGCCAGCACACGAGGGGGCGGGGATGAGCAGTACTTC. Its protein is CASTRGGGDEQYF.

V is TRBV5-1 and J is TRBJ2-4, with a weak D call TRBD2 (6 bases). The better agreement between TRBJ2-7 and the DNA end casts doubt on the J call. CDR3 length: 15 amino acids. Germline CDR1 and CDR2: SGHRS and YFSETQ. The CDR3 coding sequence is TGCGCCAGCTCGGTTATGGGGGGACCTACCTACGAGCAGTACTTC. Its translation is CASSVMGGPTYEQYF.

This chain joins TRBV29-1 and TRBJ1-2; 9 nucleotides align to TRBD1. This CDR3 spans 14 amino acids. Unmatched junction bases numbered 4, after V lost 0 bases and J lost 5 bases. CDR1 is SQVTM and CDR2 is ANQGSEA in the germline V gene. The CDR3 nucleotides are TGCAGCGTTGAAGACCCTGACAGGGGGTATGGCTACACCTTC. Encoded protein: CSVEDPDRGYGYTF.

The J gene is TRBJ1-1, the V gene TRBV12-3 or TRBV12-4; D unclear. CDR3 length: 11 residues. The V gene lost 10 bases and the J gene lost 0 bases, with 6 bases spanning the gap. CDR3 residues: CATSLNTEAFF. The CDR3, as DNA: TGTGCCACCTCCCTGAACACTGAAGCTTTCTTT.

This clonotype was detected only a few times. The chain employs TRBV27 and TRBJ2-7, with D possibly matching TRBD2 (5 bases). CDR3 length: 14 amino acids. Trimming cost V 3 bases and J 2 bases, with 11 bases left between them. CDR1 is MNHEY and CDR2 is SMNVEV in the germline V gene (reference sequence). DNA for the CDR3: TGTGCCAGCAGTTTTGAGCGGACCACCTACGAGCAGTACTTC. It translates to CASSFERTTYEQYF.

The chain joins TRBV6-1 to TRBJ1-4; D uncertain. Looked up from germline, CDR1 is MNHNS and CDR2 is SASEGT. Trimming cost V 1 base and J 6 bases, with 9 bases left between them. The CDR3 covers 14 residues. CDR3 sequence: CASSEGRVDEKLFF. CDR3 in DNA: TGTGCCAGCAGTGAAGGAAGGGTTGATGAAAAACTGTTTTTT.